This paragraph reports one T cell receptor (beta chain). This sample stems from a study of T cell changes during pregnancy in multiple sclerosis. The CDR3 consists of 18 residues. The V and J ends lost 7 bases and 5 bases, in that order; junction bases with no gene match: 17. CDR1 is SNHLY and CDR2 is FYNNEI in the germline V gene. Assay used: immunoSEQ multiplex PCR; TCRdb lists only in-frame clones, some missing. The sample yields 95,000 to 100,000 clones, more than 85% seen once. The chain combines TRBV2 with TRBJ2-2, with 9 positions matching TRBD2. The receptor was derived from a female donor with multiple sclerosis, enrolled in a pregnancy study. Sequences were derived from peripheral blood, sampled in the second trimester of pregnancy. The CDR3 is CASTTEGSGRTYTGELFF. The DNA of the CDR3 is TGTGCCAGCACCACAGAGGGGAGCGGGAGGACTTATACCGGGGAGCTGTTTTTT.